The text below deals with one T cell receptor (beta chain). This record comes from a study of blood T cell repertoires in COVID-19. Study-level background: Nucleic acid was either cDNA or gDNA, and it came from T cells, B-cell-depleted T cells, or PBMCs.

In the original workflow: Scientists estimated how many nucleated cells there were by amplifying reference gene primers. The method was immunoSEQ multiplex PCR; TCRdb's version includes in-frame clones alone and lacks a portion of them. The DNA was the basis for D and trimming; V, J and clone size are from that table. The table lists some 180,000 clones, over 75% of them singletons. Trimming pared 3 bases from V and 2 bases from J, leaving 10 bases between. CDR3 length equals 15 residues. The germline gives CDR1 KGHSH, CDR2 LQKENI. Source material: peripheral blood. The chain joins TRBV18 to TRBJ2-2; possible D gene TRBD1, 5 bases. This receptor was identified in a man over 45 who had recovered from COVID-19. CDR3 sequence reads: CASSPGPGNTGELFF. The CDR3 DNA is TGTGCCAGCTCACCGGGGCCAGGCAACACCGGGGAGCTGTTTTTT.